This note documents a single T cell receptor (beta chain) sequence. Its antigen remains unknown. This sample is drawn from a study of CD8 T cells in Susac syndrome. Study conclusions and caveats: The study acknowledged a relatively small number of individuals in its TCR sequencing and HLA analysis.

It was with random hexamers that about 0.45 to 1 ug RNA was reverse transcribed. A multiplex approach, immunoSEQ multiplex PCR, amplified TCR beta CDR3 across 54 Vbeta and 13 Jbeta. TCRdb re-called the immunoSEQ multiplex PCR reads with MiXCR, one entry per CDR3 protein. The sample holds about 280,000 distinct CDR3 sequences, 85% seen once. This CDR3 has 17 residues. From germline, CDR1 is ENHRY and CDR2 SYGVKD. Trimming pared 0 bases from V and 10 bases from J, leaving 24 bases between. CD8+ and CD4+ T cells from blood underwent TCR beta sequencing, which was carried out in a high-throughput format. Negative magnetic isolation gave CD8+ and CD4+ cells; FACS enriched CD8+ TEMRA.

The rearrangement joins TRBV10-3 to TRBJ1-1; D possibly corresponds to TRBD1 (6 bases). The sequence derives from a human donor with multiple sclerosis. Sequencing was carried out using CD8+ T cells from PBMCs. The CDR3, as DNA: TGTGCCATCAGTGAGTCGAAGGTTTCCGCGCAACCCAGGGGAGCTTTCTTT. Translation: CAISESKVSAQPRGAFF.